These 22 T cell receptor beta chains were sequenced from one sample in a study of cytomegalovirus exposure and HLA in healthy donors. Primers: 60 Vbeta forward and 13 Jbeta reverse. Libraries were prepared by immunoSEQ multiplex PCR; TCRdb keeps only in-frame clonotypes and omits some of them. The data contain around 180,000 clones, 65% to 85% of them singletons. The sample comprised PBMCs. The receptors shown here come from a man aged 55 to 70 in good health and CMV-seronegative.

The table lists this clone with a few counts. The rearrangement links TRBV7-2 to TRBJ2-7, with a weak D call TRBD2 (6 bases). V lost 1 base and J lost 1, with 11 bases in between. Germline values: CDR1 SGHTA, CDR2 FQGNSA. CDR3 length equals 15 residues. The CDR3 is CASSLGRAMSYEQYF. The CDR3, as DNA: TGTGCCAGCAGCTTAGGGAGGGCCATGTCCTACGAGCAGTACTTC.

This clone appeared once. The gene calls are TRBV29-1 and TRBJ1-4; maybe TRBD1 (6 bases). Germline assignment: CDR1 SQVTM and CDR2 ANQGSEA. CDR3 length: 15 residues. Trimming took 5 bases from V and 0 from J, leaving 13 bases between them. This chain's CDR3 is CSVSITGTTNEKLFF. The CDR3 DNA is TGCAGCGTTTCTATAACAGGGACAACTAATGAAAAACTGTTTTTT.

The V gene is TRBV5-5, the J gene TRBJ2-7, with TRBD1 identical over 7 bases. CDR3 length: 14 residues. Looked up from germline, CDR1 is SGHKS and CDR2 is YYEKEE (reference sequence). V trimming: 3 bases; J trimming: 2 bases; junction bases outside the gene matches: 5. CDR3 protein: CASSWTGLTYEQYF. The CDR3 DNA reads as TGTGCCAGCAGCTGGACAGGTTTAACCTACGAGCAGTACTTC.

J is TRBJ1-1 and V is TRBV5-8; D not resolved. The V end lost 1 base, the J end lost 0 bases, and 7 bases lay between the germline ends. Germline CDR1 reads SGHTS; CDR2 reads YDEGEE. This CDR3 comprises 14 residues. The CDR3 here is CASSLHGMNTEAFF. In DNA form, the CDR3 reads TGTGCCAGCAGCTTGCACGGGATGAACACTGAAGCTTTCTTT.

This chain joins TRBV5-1 and TRBJ2-1, with 13 bases that match TRBD2. This CDR3 has 16 amino acids. Germline values: CDR1 SGHRS, CDR2 YFSETQ. J gave up 4 bases and V 0 bases, and 1 base lay outside the gene matches. The CDR3 spells CASSLGLAGGYNEQFF. As DNA, the CDR3 is TGCGCCAGCAGCTTGGGACTAGCGGGAGGTTACAATGAGCAGTTCTTC.

The chain links TRBV6-1 to TRBJ2-2; D is perhaps TRBD2 (5 bases). Per germline, CDR1 MNHNS and CDR2 SASEGT. The V and J ends lost 8 bases and 7 bases respectively, with 17 bases between them. The CDR3 runs 14 residues. The CDR3 nucleotides are TGTGCCAGCCGCGCCCTACAAGCGGACGGGGAGCTGTTTTTT. This codes for CASRALQADGELFF.

This clone turned up a few times. The rearrangement uses TRBV28 and TRBJ2-6; 11 nucleotides agree with TRBD2. Germline lookup yields CDR1 MDHEN and CDR2 SYDVKM. This CDR3 region has 20 residues. The V gene end was trimmed by 3 bases and the J gene end by 2 bases; junction bases not matched to a gene: 12. The CDR3 spells CASSFLGRRTSGPGANVLTF. For the CDR3, the DNA is TGTGCCAGCAGTTTTTTAGGTCGTAGGACTAGCGGGCCTGGGGCCAACGTCCTGACTTTC.

Only one count was recorded for this clone. The genes are TRBV5-6 and TRBJ2-1, with TRBD2 identical over 15 bases. The germline V gene has CDR1 SGHDT and CDR2 YYEEEE. J gave up 9 bases and V 4 bases, and 5 bases lay outside the gene matches. This CDR3 is built from 15 residues. Here the CDR3 DNA reads TGTGCCAGCAGCCCCCCGGGACTAGCGGGGGGTGAGCAGTTCTTC. Protein sequence: CASSPPGLAGGEQFF.

The genes are TRBV6-6 and TRBJ2-6, with a possible D match to TRBD2 (7 bases). This CDR3 is built from 16 residues. The germline V gene encodes CDR1 MNHNY and CDR2 SVGAGI (reference sequence). V lost 6 bases and J 0 bases, leaving 12 bases between the germline ends. The CDR3 DNA follows: TGTGCCAGCAGCGGGGGGCGAGGCTCTGGGGCCAACGTCCTGACTTTC. It encodes CASSGGRGSGANVLTF.

This chain connects TRBV19 to TRBJ2-5; TRBD1 agrees at 8 bases. The DNA end lines up better with TRBJ2-7; the J call may be wrong. CDR1 and CDR2 from the germline V gene are LNHDA and SQIVND (reference sequence). The CDR3 consists of 14 residues. The CDR3 DNA reads TGTGCCAGTAGTAGTCTGGACAGGGCCTACGAGCAGTACTTC. Translated, it gives CASSSLDRAYEQYF.

Only a few counts were recorded for this clone. The rearrangement joins TRBV27 to TRBJ2-1; the D gene is possibly TRBD2 (5 bases). V was cut by 6 bases and J by 8 bases, with 11 bases left in between. Germline V lookup: CDR1 MNHEY, CDR2 SMNVEV (reference sequence). The length of the CDR3 is 12 residues. CDR3 protein: CASSLVRDEQFF. The CDR3 DNA sequence: TGTGCCAGCAGCCTCGTGAGGGATGAGCAGTTCTTC.

This clone occurred once. The chain carries TRBV13 and TRBJ2-1; no definite D call. This CDR3 region has 14 residues. Germline V lookup: CDR1 PRHDT, CDR2 FYEKMQ (reference sequence). Trimming removed 4 bases from V and 10 bases from J, with 17 bases in between. CDR3 sequence reads: CASSSRLSLLEQFF. CDR3 sequence (DNA): TGTGCCAGCAGCTCCCGCCTTAGCTTACTGGAGCAGTTCTTC.

This rearrangement joins TRBV19 to TRBJ2-7, with TRBD2 matching over 9 bases. The CDR3 is 14 amino acids. J gave up 1 base and V 5 bases, and 3 bases lay outside the gene matches. The germline V gene has CDR1 LNHDA and CDR2 SQIVND (reference sequence). CDR3 DNA sequence: TGTGCCAGTAGTGTCGGACTAGCGTCCTACGAGCAGTACTTC. Protein: CASSVGLASYEQYF.

The gene calls are TRBV5-1 and TRBJ1-4; 9 bases are a match to TRBD1. Germline lookup yields CDR1 SGHRS and CDR2 YFSETQ. The CDR3 extends over 14 amino acids. The junction had 3 bases not matched to a gene; V was cut back by 4 bases and J by 5 bases. CDR3 residues: CASSTTGGNEKLFF. Written as DNA, the CDR3 is TGCGCCAGCAGCACGACAGGGGGAAATGAAAAACTGTTTTTT.

The V and J genes are TRBV25-1 and TRBJ2-3, with a possible D match to TRBD2 (6 bases). Trimming cost V 4 bases and J 6 bases, with 11 bases left between them. From germline, CDR1 is MGHDK and CDR2 SYGVNS. CDR3 size: 13 residues. This CDR3 is CASSVPGVDTQYF. CDR3 bases: TGTGCCAGCAGTGTCCCGGGGGTTGATACGCAGTATTTT.

This clone was observed once. V is TRBV6-1 and J is TRBJ1-2; D may be TRBD1 (6 bases). Germline V gives CDR1 MNHNS, CDR2 SASEGT. The CDR3 length is 14 residues. V dropped 7 bases and J dropped 2 bases, with 14 bases sitting between them. CDR3 residues: CASISRTDNYGYTF. The CDR3 DNA sequence: TGTGCCAGCATAAGTCGGACAGACAACTATGGCTACACCTTC.

The chain combines TRBV7-2 with TRBJ2-2, with 10 bases fitting TRBD2. Per germline, CDR1 SGHTA and CDR2 FQGNSA. The CDR3 consists of 17 residues. The V and J ends lost 5 bases and 2 bases, in that order; junction bases with no gene match: 8. The CDR3, as DNA: TGTGCCAGCAGCGCCCGGCTAGCGGGAGTCAACACCGGGGAGCTGTTTTTT. This sequence encodes CASSARLAGVNTGELFF.

The V gene is TRBV10-2, the J gene TRBJ2-7, with a weak D call TRBD2 (5 bases). The CDR3 runs to 11 residues. V dropped 6 bases and J dropped 6 bases, with 9 bases sitting between them. Germline assignment: CDR1 WSHSY and CDR2 SAAADI. The CDR3 DNA follows: TGCGCCAGCAGCCTAGCCTCCGAGCAGTACTTC. It translates to CASSLASEQYF.

This clone has only a few counts. The genes are TRBV2 and TRBJ1-6; D perhaps matches TRBD1 (5 bases). The V gene lost 0 bases and the J gene lost 10 bases, with 16 bases spanning the gap. This CDR3 is 16 amino acids long. From germline, CDR1 is SNHLY and CDR2 FYNNEI. The CDR3 here is CASSEAGGGSESPLHF. CDR3 nucleotides: TGTGCCAGCAGTGAAGCAGGCGGGGGGTCCGAGTCACCCCTCCACTTT.

This clone has only a few counts. The gene calls are TRBV12-2 and TRBJ1-3; TRBD1, as called in the table, went unchecked against the DNA. TRBV12-2 is shown as a pseudogene. CDR3 length equals 15 residues. CDR3 DNA: TGTGCAAGTCGCTTCGACAGAGGCCCCGAAAACACCATATATTTT. It encodes CASRFDRGPENTIYF.

The gene calls are TRBV5-1 and TRBJ2-1; 9 bases are a match to TRBD1. Germline CDR1 SGHRS, CDR2 YFSETQ. J lost 6 bases, V lost 6 bases, and 10 bases had no gene match. There are 15 residues in the CDR3. The CDR3 DNA reads as TGCGCCAGCAATGATGGGACAGGGCAGACCAATGAGCAGTTCTTC. Protein product: CASNDGTGQTNEQFF.

The chain combines TRBV7-3 with TRBJ2-4, with D possibly being TRBD2 (5 bases). The V end lost 6 bases, the J end lost 7 bases, and 16 bases lay between the germline ends. Germline assignment: CDR1 SGHTA and CDR2 FQGTGA. CDR3 length: 14 amino acids. The CDR3 nucleotides read TGTGCCAGCAGTCTCGCCGGGGATGGGAACATTCAGTACTTC. Its protein product is CASSLAGDGNIQYF.